This TCR beta chain emerged from a study of blood T cell repertoires in COVID-19 (dated by TCRdb to 2020 to 2022). Study-level background: Collaborator samples came from the United States, Italy and Spain and covered acute and convalescent phases of COVID-19. The material from the prospective study consisted of cDNA or gDNA derived from T cells, B-cell-depleted T cells, or PBMCs. Deeply sampled blood TCRbeta repertoires from subjects exposed to, actively infected with, or recovered from COVID-19 were included in the dataset. A freely available public database, intended as a resource for researchers studying the immune response to SARS-CoV-2, is where the repertoires were released. The samples were drawn from two sources: the first 160 participants of the ongoing ImmuneRACE study, and 950 to 1,500 subjects contributed by 6 global collaborators. A de-identified subject ID, COVID-19 status, age in years and sex were almost always included in the sample metadata. Where available, HLA class I and class II types were taken from metadata supplied by the sample provider and were not determined by assay-based typing.

What the study reported, not specific to this receptor: How much clinical and demographic metadata was included differed by source and by participant, and the metadata was provided uncurated.

Participants in the prospective study were aged about 18 to 100 years, lived in 20 to 25 United States geographic areas, and enrolled through a virtual design. In the prospective study, participants were assigned to cohorts based on the clinical history participants reported in a screening survey and a study questionnaire. Recovered participants in ImmuneRACE Cohort 3 were defined as having two consecutive negative NP/OP PCR tests, clearance from a healthcare professional, or resolution of symptoms. Mobile phlebotomists in the prospective study collected whole blood, serum and a nasopharyngeal or oropharyngeal swab from every participant. Participants in the prospective study had the option to provide additional blood draws and questionnaires over a 2-month period. Blood samples from the prospective study were shipped frozen or at room temperature prior to DNA extraction. The junction shows trimming of 2 bases on V and 7 bases on J, plus 12 bases between the germline ends. Including the terminal cysteine and phenylalanine, the CDR3 comprises 13 residues. Only the CDR3 region is kept as DNA, spanning 39 bases read in frame from base 1. Looking up the germline V gene yields CDR1 MDHEN and CDR2 SYDVKM.

With regard to this clone: The clone's antigen remains unknown. No base-level quality is on record; no much larger clone is a single base apart.

The immunoSEQ Assay, a bias-controlled multiplex PCR, was used to amplify TCRbeta CDR3 regions from genomic DNA. The published analysis was carried out like this. The number of nucleated cells in each sample was estimated by amplification of reference gene primers within the assay. To quantify the absolute abundance of each unique TCRbeta CDR3 rearrangement, sequence reads were collapsed and filtered. For each sample, productive Simpson clonality was calculated as the square root of Simpson's diversity index over productive rearrangements. Here the immuneACCESS table is served through TCRdb, limited to in-frame sequences with V and J called. Missing clones are a known gap in these copies; in checked studies unresolved V genes cover under half, and the rest lacks a known reason. V and J calls and clone size are those listed in that table; D and trimming were worked out from the DNA. This sample gives about 200,000 clones in total; less than 85% of them show up just once. About 19% of the sample rests with the top ten.

The sequence was obtained from a middle-aged man who had recovered from COVID-19. The chain was built from TRBV28 and TRBJ2-7; TRBD2 could be the D gene, as 5 bases match. Material: PBMCs or T cells enriched from blood (not recorded which). The nucleotides read TGTGCCAGCAGTTTAGAGGGATCACGGGAGCAGTACTTC. It is translated as CASSLEGSREQYF.